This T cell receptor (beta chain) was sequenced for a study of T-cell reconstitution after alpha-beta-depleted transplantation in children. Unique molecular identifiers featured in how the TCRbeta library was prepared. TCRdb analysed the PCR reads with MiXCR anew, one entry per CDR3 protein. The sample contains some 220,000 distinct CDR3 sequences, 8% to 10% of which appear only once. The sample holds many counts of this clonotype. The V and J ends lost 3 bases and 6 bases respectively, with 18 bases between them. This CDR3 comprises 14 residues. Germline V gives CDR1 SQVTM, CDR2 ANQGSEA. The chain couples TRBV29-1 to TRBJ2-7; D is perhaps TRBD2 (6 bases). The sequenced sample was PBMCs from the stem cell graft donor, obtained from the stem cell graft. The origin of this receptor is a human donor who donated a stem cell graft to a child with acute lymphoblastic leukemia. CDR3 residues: CSVDIAGGASEQYF. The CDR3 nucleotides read TGCAGCGTTGATATAGCAGGAGGGGCGTCCGAGCAGTACTTC.